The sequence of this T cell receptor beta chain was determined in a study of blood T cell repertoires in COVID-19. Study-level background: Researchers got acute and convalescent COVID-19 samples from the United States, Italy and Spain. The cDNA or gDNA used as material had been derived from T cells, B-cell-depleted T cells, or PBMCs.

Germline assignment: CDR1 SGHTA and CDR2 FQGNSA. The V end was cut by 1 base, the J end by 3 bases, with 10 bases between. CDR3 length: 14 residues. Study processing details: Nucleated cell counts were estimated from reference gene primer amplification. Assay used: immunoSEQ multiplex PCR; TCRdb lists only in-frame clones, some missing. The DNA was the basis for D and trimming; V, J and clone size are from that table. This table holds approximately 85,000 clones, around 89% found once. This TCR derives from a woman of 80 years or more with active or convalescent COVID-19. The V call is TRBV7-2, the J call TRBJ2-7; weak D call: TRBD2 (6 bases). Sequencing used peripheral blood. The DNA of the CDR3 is TGTGCCAGCAGCTTAGGAGTTAGCGGCTACGAGCAGTACTTC. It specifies CASSLGVSGYEQYF.